Presented here are 20 T cell receptor beta chains from one specimen sequenced in a study of circulating CD8 cells and anti-PD-1 response in melanoma. Each library started from roughly 15 ng of total RNA using the QIAseq Immune Repertoire TCR panel. TCRdb processed the reads anew with MiXCR; each CDR3 protein has one entry. The profile shows nearly 800 distinct CDR3 sequences, about 7.4% of them singletons. Four subsets defined by PD-1 and/or TIGIT were sorted from live CD3+CD8+TCRalphabeta+ cells. The material sequenced was CD8+ T cells from PBMCs, taken at baseline or after one month of anti-PD-1 therapy (not recorded which). These receptors all stem from a human donor with melanoma.

This clonotype is labeled as large. This chain links TRBV19 with TRBJ2-5, with D tentatively TRBD1 (5 bases). CDR1 is LNHDA and CDR2 is SQIVND in the germline V gene (reference sequence). The CDR3 covers 13 residues. V lost 8 bases, J lost 9 bases, and 19 bases lay in between. The CDR3: CASGGHIGRAQYF. The CDR3 region has the DNA TGTGCCAGTGGTGGACACATCGGCAGGGCCCAGTACTTC.

This clonotype ranks as large. The chain joins TRBV2 to TRBJ1-1; D not certain. The CDR3 totals 12 residues. Trimming stripped 1 base from V and 6 bases from J, with 6 bases between. Germline V gene sequence: CDR1 SNHLY, CDR2 FYNNEI. The CDR3 spells CASSEERAEAFF. DNA of the CDR3: TGTGCCAGCAGTGAAGAAAGGGCTGAAGCTTTCTTT.

Relative to its sample, this clonotype is large. The V call is TRBV14, the J call TRBJ2-5, with D hard to call. The CDR3 contains 15 residues. The germline gives CDR1 SGHDN, CDR2 FVKESK. V was pared by 1 base and J by 0 bases, with 9 bases between. CDR3 sequence reads: CASSQGRVHQETQYF. The CDR3 bases are TGTGCCAGCAGCCAAGGAAGAGTCCACCAAGAGACCCAGTACTTC.

The chain recombines TRBV20-1 with TRBJ1-1; D is undetermined. The V and J ends lost 7 bases and 7 bases respectively, with 16 bases between them. CDR1 is DFQATT and CDR2 is SNEGSKA in the germline V gene (reference sequence). The CDR3 length is 12 residues. Written as DNA, the CDR3 is TGCAGTGTTCAAGGTTCGGGCTTTGAAGCTTTCTTT. Amino acids: CSVQGSGFEAFF.

This clonotype is judged medium-sized. The genes are TRBV29-1 and TRBJ2-1; D gene ambiguous. This CDR3 has 10 residues. CDR1 is SQVTM, CDR2 ANQGSEA, per germline. Trimming removed 3 bases from V and 8 bases from J, with 5 bases in between. The CDR3 sequence: CSVDRDEQFF. CDR3 coding DNA: TGCAGCGTTGATAGAGATGAGCAGTTCTTC.

By share, this clonotype ranks as large. The rearrangement links TRBV20-1 to TRBJ2-7; maybe TRBD1 (6 bases). This CDR3 comprises 14 residues. The germline CDR1 and CDR2 sequences are DFQATT and SNEGSKA (reference sequence). With 7 bases removed from V and 2 bases from J, the gap between germline ends came to 18 bases. This CDR3 is CSVDVQGTPYEQYF. Here the CDR3 DNA reads TGCAGTGTAGACGTTCAGGGGACCCCCTACGAGCAGTACTTC.

This clonotype was detected only a few times. Lacking the conserved final phenylalanine or tryptophan, this CDR3 likely reflects a read error. J is TRBJ2-1 and V is TRBV7-2; 10 nucleotides line up with TRBD2. Germline loops: CDR1 SGHTA, CDR2 FQGNSA. This CDR3 comprises 16 residues. V shed 4 bases and J 0 bases; nucleotides not matched to a gene: 3. The CDR3 reads CASSSRLAGSYNEQFS. DNA for the CDR3: TGTGCCAGCAGCTCAAGACTAGCGGGCTCCTACAATGAGCAGTTCTCC.

By proportion, this clonotype is medium-sized. The V and J genes are TRBV19 and TRBJ1-4; possible D gene TRBD1, 6 bases. Trimming removed 6 bases at V and 3 bases at J, with 20 bases between. The CDR3 covers 17 residues. Germline loops: CDR1 LNHDA, CDR2 SQIVND (reference sequence). The CDR3 coding sequence is TGTGCCAGTAGCCCGGGGGCATCCGACCCAGCTAATGAAAAACTGTTTTTT. Residues: CASSPGASDPANEKLFF. Complete variable domain (other parts from reference TRBV19 and TRBJ1-4): DGGITQSPKYLFRKEGQNVTLSCEQNLNHDAMYWYRQDPGQGLRLIYYSQIVNDFQKGDIAEGYSVSREKKESFPLTVTSAQKNPTAFYLCASSPGASDPANEKLFFGSGTQLSVL.

This clonotype is termed medium-sized. The J gene is TRBJ2-1, the V gene TRBV4-1; D is possibly TRBD2 (5 bases). V gave up 2 bases and J gave up 5 bases, with 10 bases separating them. Germline V gene data show CDR1 as MGHRA and CDR2 as YSYEKL. This CDR3 spans 14 amino acids. The CDR3 bases are TGCGCCAGCAGCCAATTCAGCGGCGACAATGAGCAGTTCTTC. This codes for CASSQFSGDNEQFF.

This clonotype is judged large. V gene TRBV9 combines with J gene TRBJ1-3; D unresolved. CDR1 is SGDLS and CDR2 is YYNGEE in the germline V gene. Trimming pared 4 bases from V and 0 bases from J, leaving 14 bases between. There are 16 residues in the CDR3. The CDR3 bases are TGTGCCAGCAGCTCAGGACGGTTGACCTCTGGAAACACCATATATTTT. This sequence encodes CASSSGRLTSGNTIYF.

This clonotype is medium-sized within its sample. This rearrangement joins TRBV3-1 to TRBJ2-7; TRBD1 agrees at 8 bases. The trim removed 0 bases at V and 0 bases at J, leaving 7 bases unmatched. The CDR3 covers 17 residues. The V gene's germline CDR1 is LGHDT and CDR2 YNNKEL (reference sequence). This chain's CDR3 is CASSQEKRDRYSYEQYF. The CDR3 DNA follows: TGTGCCAGCAGCCAAGAGAAAAGGGACAGGTACTCCTACGAGCAGTACTTC.

By its share, this clonotype is large (0.1 to 1%). CDR3 amino acids: CASSEWDTQYF. DNA of the CDR3: TGTGCCAGCAGTGAATGGGATACGCAGTATTTT. The chain uses TRBV25-1 and TRBJ2-3; D ambiguous. The germline V gene has CDR1 MGHDK and CDR2 SYGVNS. The V gene lost 1 base and the J gene lost 6 bases, with 2 bases spanning the gap. This CDR3 has 11 residues.

The V call is TRBV12-3 or TRBV12-4, the J call TRBJ2-2; 8 positions match TRBD1. The ends lost 5 bases at V and 3 bases at J; junction bases unmatched: 5. CDR3 length: 15 residues. Written as DNA, the CDR3 is TGTGCCAGCAGTCCCGGGACAGGTGACACCGGGGAGCTGTTTTTT. It is translated as CASSPGTGDTGELFF.

This clonotype is medium-sized in the sample. V gene TRBV29-1 combines with J gene TRBJ1-2, with D unclear. The CDR3 extends over 11 amino acids. Germline values: CDR1 SQVTM, CDR2 ANQGSEA. V lost 4 bases to trimming and J lost 4 bases, with 7 bases between them. The CDR3 nucleotides are TGCAGCGTTGTGTGGGGCTATGGCTACACCTTC. Its protein is CSVVWGYGYTF.

This clonotype is large (0.1 to 1%) by share. CDR3 protein: CASSLAAGGLSYEQYF. The CDR3 bases are TGTGCCAGCAGCTTGGCGGCGGGGGGTCTTTCCTACGAGCAGTACTTC. The V and J genes are TRBV5-6 and TRBJ2-7; 8 bases agree with TRBD2. V lost 0 bases, J lost 1 base, and 6 bases stayed unmatched. Germline V gene lookup returns CDR1 SGHDT and CDR2 YYEEEE. The length of the CDR3 is 16 residues.

This clonotype is large by share. V gene TRBV2 combines with J gene TRBJ2-1; possible D gene TRBD1, 5 bases. Between the trimmed V and J ends, which lost 0 bases and 5 bases, there was a span of 14 bases. The CDR3 loop spans 16 amino acids. Germline-derived CDR1 and CDR2 are SNHLY and FYNNEI. The CDR3, as DNA: TGTGCCAGCAGTGAAGCGCCCAGGGAAGTAGACAATGAGCAGTTCTTC. Its translation: CASSEAPREVDNEQFF.

This clonotype is labeled as large. V usage is TRBV7-8 and J usage is TRBJ2-7; 14 bases align to TRBD2. The CDR3 contains 15 residues. The trim removed 5 bases at V and 3 bases at J, leaving 3 bases unmatched. The germline CDR1 and CDR2 sequences are SGHVS and FQNEAQ. For the CDR3, the DNA is TGTGCCAGCAGCCCGGGGACTAGCGGGGGCTACGAGCAGTACTTC. It yields the protein CASSPGTSGGYEQYF.

This clonotype is medium-sized. CDR3 in DNA: TGCGCCAGCAGCCCTTTTGCGGGGACCACAGATACGCAGTATTTT. Its translation: CASSPFAGTTDTQYF. The chain carries TRBV4-1 and TRBJ2-3, with D tentatively TRBD2 (6 bases). Per germline, CDR1 MGHRA and CDR2 YSYEKL. The CDR3 length is 15 residues. The germline V and J ends were trimmed by 4 bases and 2 bases, with 13 bases remaining between them.

Relative to its sample, this clonotype is large. The V and J genes are TRBV27 and TRBJ2-1; tentatively, D is TRBD2 (6 bases). This CDR3 region has 15 residues. Deletions cut 6 bases from V and 1 base from J, with 13 bases between. Germline V gene sequence: CDR1 MNHEY, CDR2 SMNVEV (reference sequence). In DNA form, the CDR3 reads TGTGCCAGCAGGCCAGCGGGTTTTTCCTACAATGAGCAGTTCTTC. It yields the protein CASRPAGFSYNEQFF.

The V call is TRBV28, the J call TRBJ2-7; D call uncertain. V was pared by 1 base and J by 5 bases, with 15 bases between. Germline CDR1 is MDHEN and CDR2 is SYDVKM. The CDR3 is 15 residues long. The CDR3 is CASSLFASFGNEQYF. The CDR3 DNA reads TGTGCCAGCAGTTTATTTGCCTCATTTGGCAACGAGCAGTACTTC.